This TCR beta chain derives from a study of shared clonotypes between healthy human individuals. Study results and limitations: Rarefaction gave evidence that sorted-subset sequencing remained incomplete despite large depth. Naive CD4 clonotype sharing across several donors was around 5%.

Original processing notes: There were no quality scores in the junction-only immunoSEQ sequences, so filtering differed. This table comes from immunoSEQ multiplex PCR, and its TCRdb copy is limited to in-frame clones, with some not included. Clone size and the V and J calls come from that table; the DNA yielded D and trimming. The sample has roughly 2.4 million clones; 95% are singletons. Comment on this clone: Its antigen is as yet unknown.

The sequence came from a man aged 18 to 29 in good health. The material sequenced was naive CD4+ T cells sorted from blood. Subset defined: CD45RA+ positively selected.

The CDR3 region is CASSSGAAYEQYF. The CDR3 bases are TGTGCCAGCAGCTCCGGAGCAGCCTACGAGCAGTACTTC. The genes are TRBV11-3 and TRBJ2-7, with D hard to call. The CDR3 has 13 amino acids. Germline-derived CDR1 and CDR2 are SGHNT and YENEEA. Trimming removed 4 bases at V and 2 bases at J, with 9 bases between.